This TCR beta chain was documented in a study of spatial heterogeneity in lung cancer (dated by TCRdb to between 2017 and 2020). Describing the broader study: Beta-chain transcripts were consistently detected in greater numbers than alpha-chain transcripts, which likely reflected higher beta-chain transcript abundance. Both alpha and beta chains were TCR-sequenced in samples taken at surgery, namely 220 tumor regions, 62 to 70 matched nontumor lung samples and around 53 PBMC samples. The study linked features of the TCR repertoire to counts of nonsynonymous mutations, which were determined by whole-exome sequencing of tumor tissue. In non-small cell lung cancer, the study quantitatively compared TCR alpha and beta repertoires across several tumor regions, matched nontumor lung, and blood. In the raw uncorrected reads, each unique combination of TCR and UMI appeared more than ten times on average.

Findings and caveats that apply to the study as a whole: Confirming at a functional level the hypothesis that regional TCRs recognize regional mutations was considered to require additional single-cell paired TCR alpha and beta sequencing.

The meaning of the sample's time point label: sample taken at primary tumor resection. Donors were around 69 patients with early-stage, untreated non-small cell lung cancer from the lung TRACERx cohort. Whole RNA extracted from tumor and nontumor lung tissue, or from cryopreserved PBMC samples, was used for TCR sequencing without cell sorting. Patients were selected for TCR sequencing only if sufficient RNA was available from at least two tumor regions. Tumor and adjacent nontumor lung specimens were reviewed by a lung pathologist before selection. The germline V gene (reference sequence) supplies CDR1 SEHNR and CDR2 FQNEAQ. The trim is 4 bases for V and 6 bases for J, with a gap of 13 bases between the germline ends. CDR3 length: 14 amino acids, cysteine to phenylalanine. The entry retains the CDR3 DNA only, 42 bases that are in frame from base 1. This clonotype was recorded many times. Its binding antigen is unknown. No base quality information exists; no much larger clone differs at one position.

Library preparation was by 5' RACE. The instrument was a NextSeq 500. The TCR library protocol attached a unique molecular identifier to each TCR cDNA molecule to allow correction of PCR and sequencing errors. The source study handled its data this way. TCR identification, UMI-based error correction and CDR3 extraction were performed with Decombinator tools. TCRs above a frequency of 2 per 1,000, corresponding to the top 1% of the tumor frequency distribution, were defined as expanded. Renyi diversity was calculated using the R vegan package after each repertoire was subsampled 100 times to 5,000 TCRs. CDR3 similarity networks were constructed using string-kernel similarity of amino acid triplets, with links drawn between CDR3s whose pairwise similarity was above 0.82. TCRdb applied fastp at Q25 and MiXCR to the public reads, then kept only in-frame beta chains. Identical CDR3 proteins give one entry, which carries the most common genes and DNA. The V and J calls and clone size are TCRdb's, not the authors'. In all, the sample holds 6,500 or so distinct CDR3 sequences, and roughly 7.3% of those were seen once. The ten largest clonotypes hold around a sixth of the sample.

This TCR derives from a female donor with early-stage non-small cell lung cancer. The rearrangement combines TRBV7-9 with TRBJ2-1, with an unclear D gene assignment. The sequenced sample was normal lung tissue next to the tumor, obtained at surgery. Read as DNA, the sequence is TGTGCCAGCAGCTCAGAGGTCCCAGCCAATGAGCAGTTCTTC. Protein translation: CASSSEVPANEQFF.